This T cell receptor beta chain came from a study of blood T cell repertoires in COVID-19. In the study overall: In each case, the material was cDNA or gDNA derived from T cells, B-cell-depleted T cells, or PBMCs.

The participants were between 18 and 89 years old and came from roughly 24 US areas. Cohort 3 donors were reported recovered after two negative PCRs, clearance, or symptom resolution. Under the authors' procedure: Nucleated cell counts were estimated from reference gene primer amplification. Repertoires were generated with immunoSEQ multiplex PCR, while TCRdb's copy carries only in-frame clones and drops some. V and J calls and clone size are given by that table; D and trimming were obtained from the DNA. The sample records about 470,000 clones, roughly 87% being singletons. Deletions cut 1 base from V and 8 bases from J, with 11 bases between. The CDR3 contains 13 residues. Germline V gene sequence: CDR1 SGHTA, CDR2 FQGNSA.

The TCR originated in a woman between 18 and 29 years old who had recovered from COVID-19. The genes are TRBV7-2 and TRBJ1-2; D gene unclear. The sample was PBMCs or T cells enriched from blood (not recorded which). The CDR3 bases are TGTGCCAGCAGCTTAGGTCGGGGTGAGGGCTACACCTTC. It specifies CASSLGRGEGYTF.